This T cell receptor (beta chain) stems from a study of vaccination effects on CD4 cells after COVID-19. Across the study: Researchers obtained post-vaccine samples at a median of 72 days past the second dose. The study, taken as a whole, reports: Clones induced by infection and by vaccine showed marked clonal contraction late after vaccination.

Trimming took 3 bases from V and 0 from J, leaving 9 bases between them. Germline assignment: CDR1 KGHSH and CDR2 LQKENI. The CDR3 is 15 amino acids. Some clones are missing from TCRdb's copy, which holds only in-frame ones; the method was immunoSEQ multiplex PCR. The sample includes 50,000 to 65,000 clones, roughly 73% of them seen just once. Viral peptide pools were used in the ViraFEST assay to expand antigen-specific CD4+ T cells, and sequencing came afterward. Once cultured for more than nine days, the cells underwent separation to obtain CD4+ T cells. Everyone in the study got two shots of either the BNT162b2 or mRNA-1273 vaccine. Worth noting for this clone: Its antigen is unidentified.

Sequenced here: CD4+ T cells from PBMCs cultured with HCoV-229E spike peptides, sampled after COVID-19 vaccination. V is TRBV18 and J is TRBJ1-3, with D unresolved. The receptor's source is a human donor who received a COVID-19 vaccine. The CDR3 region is CASSPYASSGNTIYF. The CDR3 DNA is TGTGCCAGCTCACCCTACGCGAGCTCTGGAAACACCATATATTTT.